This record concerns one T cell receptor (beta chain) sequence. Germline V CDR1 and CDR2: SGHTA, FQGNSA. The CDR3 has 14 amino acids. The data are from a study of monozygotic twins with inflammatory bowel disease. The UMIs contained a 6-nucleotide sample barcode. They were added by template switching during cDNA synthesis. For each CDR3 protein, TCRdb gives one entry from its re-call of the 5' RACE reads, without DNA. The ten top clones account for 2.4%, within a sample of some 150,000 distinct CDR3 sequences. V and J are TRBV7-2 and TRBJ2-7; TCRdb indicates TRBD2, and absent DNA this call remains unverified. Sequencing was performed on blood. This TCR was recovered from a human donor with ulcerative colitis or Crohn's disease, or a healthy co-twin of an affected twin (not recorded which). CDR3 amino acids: CASSSQRGAYEQYF.